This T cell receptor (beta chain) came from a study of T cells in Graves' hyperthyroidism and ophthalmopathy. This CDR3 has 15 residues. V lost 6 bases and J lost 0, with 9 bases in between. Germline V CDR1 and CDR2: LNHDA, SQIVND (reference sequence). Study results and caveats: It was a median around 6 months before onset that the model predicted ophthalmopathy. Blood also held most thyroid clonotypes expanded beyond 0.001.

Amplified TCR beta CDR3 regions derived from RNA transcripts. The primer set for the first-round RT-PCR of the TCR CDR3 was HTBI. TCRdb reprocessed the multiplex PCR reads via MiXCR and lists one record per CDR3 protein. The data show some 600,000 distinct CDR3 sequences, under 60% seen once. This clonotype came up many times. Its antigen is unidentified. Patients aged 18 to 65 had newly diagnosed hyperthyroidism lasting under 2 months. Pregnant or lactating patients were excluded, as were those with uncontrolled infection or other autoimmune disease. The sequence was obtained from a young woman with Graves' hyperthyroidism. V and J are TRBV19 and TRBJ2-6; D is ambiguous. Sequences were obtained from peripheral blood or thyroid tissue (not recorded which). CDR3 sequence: CASRSRFSGANVLTF. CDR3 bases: TGTGCCAGTAGGTCCCGCTTCTCTGGGGCCAACGTCCTGACTTTC. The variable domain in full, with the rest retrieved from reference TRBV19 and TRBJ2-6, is DGGITQSPKYLFRKEGQNVTLSCEQNLNHDAMYWYRQDPGQGLRLIYYSQIVNDFQKGDIAEGYSVSREKKESFPLTVTSAQKNPTAFYLCASRSRFSGANVLTFGAGSRLTVL.